Described below is a single TCR beta chain sequence and its context. Its antigen is not yet known. Qualities for individual bases were not recorded, and no much larger clone is one base off. Using the deep immunoSEQ assay, TCR CDR3 regions were amplified from genomic DNA by multiplex PCR. For each cell subset, the extracted genomic DNA was distributed evenly across all wells of several immunoSEQ 96-well plates, and each plate served as one replicate. For sorted subsets, each replicate PCR was loaded with about 0.2 ug genomic DNA, equivalent to 30,000 or so T cell genomes. The purified libraries were quantified using a Qubit 3.0 fluorometer, sized with a Bioanalyzer 2100, and then quantified again using the KAPA Library Quantification kit. Every immunoSEQ 96-well plate was sequenced on a dedicated single-read 150-cycle Illumina NextSeq 550 flow cell. As for the original processing: The immunoSEQ output contained only junctional sequences without quality scores, so filtering could not match that applied to full-length reads. To assign V/J genes and CDR3, sequences were annotated against IMGT germline references using PyIR, a Python wrapper for IgBLAST v1.9. Any read was removed if the V/J assignment was weak (E-value above 1e-6), the CDR3 was missing, or the read contained stop codons, out-of-frame junctions, or ambiguous translated residues. V3J clonotypes were defined by identical inferred V gene, J gene, and CDR3 amino acid sequence. To compute the percentage overlap between repertoires, the number of shared unique clonotypes was divided by the size of the smaller repertoire. Richness of each repertoire was evaluated using RTK rarefaction, the Chao1 estimator, and Recon v2.1 estimates of unobserved clonotypes. OLGA was used to compute generation probabilities for all TCRbeta clonotypes that the gDNA method yielded from a handful of donors. Drawn from immuneACCESS, this table holds only the in-frame rearrangements with V and J called that TCRdb kept. Clones are partly lost; checked studies trace under half to an unresolved V gene and leave the rest unexplained. V, J and clone size derive from that table, while D and trimming were established from the DNA sequence. The sample has 2 million to 2.5 million clones on record, 85% to 95% of them singletons. Of the sample, about 0.41% falls within the top ten clones.

CDR1 SGHTA and CDR2 FQGTGA were looked up in the germline V gene. Spanning cysteine to phenylalanine, the CDR3 consists of 15 amino acids. The read is trimmed to its CDR3 DNA, 45 bases read in frame from base 1. The junction shows trimming of 5 bases on V and 0 bases on J, plus 14 bases between the germline ends. The data derive from a study of shared clonotypes between healthy human individuals (dated by TCRdb to between 2020 and 2021). General notes on the study: A couple of women and a few men aged 18 to 49 years were included in the cohort. Each donor's leukapheresis produced roughly between roughly 0.85 and 9.5 billion PBMCs. Libraries were prepared and TCR repertoires were sequenced by different laboratories using diverse techniques, in order to increase sequencing depth and limit assay-specific biases. To estimate repertoire size and how much clonotypes are shared between individuals, the study performed deep sequencing of blood TCR repertoires from about 5 healthy adults. For each donor, three plates each were used for CD4 naive and CD4 memory, two plates were used for CD8 naive, and one plate was used for CD8 memory.

Donors were healthy HIV-negative adults with no recently reported acute infections or vaccinations. Only Caucasian adults living in Nashville, Tennessee, USA were represented among the donors. CD4+ T cells were enriched by magnetic negative selection, after which naive cells were positively selected on CD45RA and the negative fraction was taken as the memory subset. Blood was collected by leukapheresis, and PBMCs were isolated by Ficoll-Histopaque density gradient centrifugation and then cryopreserved in liquid nitrogen vapor phase. Analytical flow cytometry was used to check the purity and quantity of every magnetically sorted T cell population. Each sorted fraction had its genomic DNA isolated and then quantified by UV absorbance on a Nanodrop 2000c. Points the paper makes about the study in general: Around 5% of naive CD4, 3% to 3.5% of naive CD8, 2.3% of memory CD4, and approximately 0.39% of memory CD8 clonotypes were shared across a few donors. Pairwise subsampling led to the expectation that sequencing depth would affect the degree of clonotype sharing among donors. Naive subsets generally had larger estimated clonotype richness than memory subsets did. The genetic and exposure-history diversity represented was limited by the small number of donors. Compared with non-shared clonotypes, the clonotypes found in all four sorted-subset donors had higher generation probabilities. Even with the large sequencing depth, rarefaction of the sorted-subset datasets indicated that sequencing was incomplete. Sampling was limited to blood, and TCR repertoires in tissue likely differ from TCR repertoires in blood.

The material sequenced was naive CD4+ T cells from PBMCs. The label giving this sample's cell subset or site can be read as: CD45RA+ positively selected. The rearranged segments are TRBV7-3 and TRBJ2-7; the D gene could be TRBD1 or TRBD2, each one agreeing over 6 bases. This TCR was recovered from a man aged 18 to 30 in good health. Some clones in this sample may be carry-over from other donors' samples. The CDR3 region reads CASSPIGGRSYEQYF. The bases are TGTGCCAGCAGCCCCATCGGGGGCCGCTCCTACGAGCAGTACTTC.